This T cell receptor (beta chain) was sequenced for a study of T-cell memory formation after mild COVID-19. TCRdb re-analysed the 5' RACE reads in MiXCR, keeping a single row per CDR3 protein. Of roughly 240,000 distinct CDR3 sequences in the sample, roughly 14% were seen once. As to this clonotype: Its antigen is undetermined.

CDR1 and CDR2 from the germline V gene are MNHEY and SVGEGT. Trimming left V 5 bases short and J 2 bases short, with 13 bases between. The CDR3 is 14 residues long. Study-level findings and limits: Several responding clones turned up in pre-infection memory, indicating that cross-reactive memory may have taken part.

The chain carries TRBV6-2 or TRBV6-3 and TRBJ2-7, with D tentatively TRBD2 (5 bases). The source of this sequence is an adult woman who had mild COVID-19 (a few samples of this study predate the infection). Cell type and time point are not known. Sequencing was carried out using PBMCs or a T cell subset sorted from them (not recorded which). In nucleotides, the CDR3 is TGTGCCAGCAGTCCATCCCTCGGGGCCTACGAGCAGTACTTC. It is translated as CASSPSLGAYEQYF.